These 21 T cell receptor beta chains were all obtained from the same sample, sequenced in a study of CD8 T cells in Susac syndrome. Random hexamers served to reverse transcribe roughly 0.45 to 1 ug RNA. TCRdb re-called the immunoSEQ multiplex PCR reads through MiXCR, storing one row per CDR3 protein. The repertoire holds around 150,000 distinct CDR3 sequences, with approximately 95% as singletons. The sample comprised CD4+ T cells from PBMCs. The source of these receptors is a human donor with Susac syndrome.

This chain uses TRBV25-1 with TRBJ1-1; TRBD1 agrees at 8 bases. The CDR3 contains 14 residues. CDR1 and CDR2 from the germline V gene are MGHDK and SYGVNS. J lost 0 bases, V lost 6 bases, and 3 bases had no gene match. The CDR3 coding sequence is TGTGCCAGCAGAGGGGACAGGTTGAACACTGAAGCTTTCTTT. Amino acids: CASRGDRLNTEAFF.

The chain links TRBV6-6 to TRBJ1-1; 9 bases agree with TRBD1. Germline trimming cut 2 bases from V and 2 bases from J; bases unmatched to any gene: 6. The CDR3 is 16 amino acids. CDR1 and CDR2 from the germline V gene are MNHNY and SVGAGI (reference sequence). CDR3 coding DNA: TGTGCCAGCAGTTACGGGGCGGGACAGGGAAACACTGAAGCTTTCTTT. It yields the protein CASSYGAGQGNTEAFF.

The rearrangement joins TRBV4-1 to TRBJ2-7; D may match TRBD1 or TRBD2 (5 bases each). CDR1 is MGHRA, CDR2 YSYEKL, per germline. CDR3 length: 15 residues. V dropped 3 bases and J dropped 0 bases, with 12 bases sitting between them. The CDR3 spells CASSQRAGSSYEQYF. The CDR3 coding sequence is TGCGCCAGCAGCCAGAGAGCAGGGAGCTCCTACGAGCAGTACTTC.

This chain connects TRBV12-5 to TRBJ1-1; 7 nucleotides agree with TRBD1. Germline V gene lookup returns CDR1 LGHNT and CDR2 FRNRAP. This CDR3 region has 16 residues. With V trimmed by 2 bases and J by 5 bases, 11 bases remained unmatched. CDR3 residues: CASGLIPTGSSTEAFF. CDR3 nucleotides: TGTGCTAGTGGTTTGATCCCGACAGGGAGTTCGACTGAAGCTTTCTTT. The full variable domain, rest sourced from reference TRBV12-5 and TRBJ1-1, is DARVTQTPRHKVTEMGQEVTMRCQPILGHNTVFWYRQTMMQGLELLAYFRNRAPLDDSGMPKDRFSAEMPDATLATLKIQPSEPRDSAVYFCASGLIPTGSSTEAFFGQGTRLTVV.

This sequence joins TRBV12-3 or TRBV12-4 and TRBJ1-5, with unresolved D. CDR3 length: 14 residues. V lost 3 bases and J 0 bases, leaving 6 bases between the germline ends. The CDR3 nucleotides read TGTGCCAGCAGTTTGTTCGATAGCAATCAGCCCCAGCATTTT. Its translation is CASSLFDSNQPQHF.

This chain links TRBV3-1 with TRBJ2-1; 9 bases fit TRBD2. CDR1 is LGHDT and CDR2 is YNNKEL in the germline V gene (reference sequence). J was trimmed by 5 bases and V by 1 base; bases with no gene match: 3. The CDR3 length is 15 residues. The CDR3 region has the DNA TGTGCCAGCAGCCAAGTGACTAGCGGAGACAATGAGCAGTTCTTC. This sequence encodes CASSQVTSGDNEQFF.

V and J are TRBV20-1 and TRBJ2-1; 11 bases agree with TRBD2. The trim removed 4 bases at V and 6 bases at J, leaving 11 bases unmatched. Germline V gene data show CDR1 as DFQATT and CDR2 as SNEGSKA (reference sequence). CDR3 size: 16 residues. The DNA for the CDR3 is TGCAGTGCTAACCCACCACTAGCGGGAGCACCCAATGAGCAGTTCTTC. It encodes CSANPPLAGAPNEQFF.

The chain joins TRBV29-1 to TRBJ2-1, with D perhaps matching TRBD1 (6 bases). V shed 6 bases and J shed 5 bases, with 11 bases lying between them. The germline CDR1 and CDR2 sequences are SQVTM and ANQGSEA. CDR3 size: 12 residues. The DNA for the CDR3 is TGCAGCGTCCATACAGGGAACAATGAGCAGTTCTTC. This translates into CSVHTGNNEQFF.

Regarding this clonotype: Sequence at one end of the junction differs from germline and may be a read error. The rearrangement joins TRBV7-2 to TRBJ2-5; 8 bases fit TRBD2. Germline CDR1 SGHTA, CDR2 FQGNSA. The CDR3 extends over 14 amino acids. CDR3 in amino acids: CASSLDLAGILTDF. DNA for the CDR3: TGTGCCAGCAGCTTAGACCTAGCGGGTATTCTTACGGACTTC.

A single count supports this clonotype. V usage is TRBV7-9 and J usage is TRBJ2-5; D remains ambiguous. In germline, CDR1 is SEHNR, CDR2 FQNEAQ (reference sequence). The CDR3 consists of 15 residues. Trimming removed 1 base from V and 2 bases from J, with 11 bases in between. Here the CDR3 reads CASSLDRPRQETQYF. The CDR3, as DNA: TGTGCCAGCAGCTTAGACCGCCCCCGGCAAGAGACCCAGTACTTC. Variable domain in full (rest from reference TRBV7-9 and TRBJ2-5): DTGVSQNPRHKITKRGQNVTFRCDPISEHNRLYWYRQTLGQGPEFLTYFQNEAQLEKSRLLSDRFSAERPKGSFSTLEIQRTEQGDSAMYLCASSLDRPRQETQYFGPGTRLLVL.

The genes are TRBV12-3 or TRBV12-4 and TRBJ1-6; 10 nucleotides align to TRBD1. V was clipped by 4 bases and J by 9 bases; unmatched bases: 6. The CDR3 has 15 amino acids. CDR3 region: CASSSRDRGSSPLHF. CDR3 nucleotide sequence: TGTGCCAGCAGTTCCAGGGACAGGGGAAGTTCACCCCTCCACTTT.

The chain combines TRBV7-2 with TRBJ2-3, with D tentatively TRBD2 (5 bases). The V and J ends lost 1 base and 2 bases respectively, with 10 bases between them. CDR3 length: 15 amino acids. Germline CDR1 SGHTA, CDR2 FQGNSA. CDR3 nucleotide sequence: TGTGCCAGCAGCTTAGTCGACTACTCCACAGATACGCAGTATTTT. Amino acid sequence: CASSLVDYSTDTQYF.

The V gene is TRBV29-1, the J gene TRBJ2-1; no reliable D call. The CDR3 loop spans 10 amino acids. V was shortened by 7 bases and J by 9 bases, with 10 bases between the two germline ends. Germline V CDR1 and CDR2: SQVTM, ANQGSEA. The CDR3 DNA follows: TGCAGCGCCGAGAGAGGTGAGCAGTTCTTC. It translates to CSAERGEQFF.

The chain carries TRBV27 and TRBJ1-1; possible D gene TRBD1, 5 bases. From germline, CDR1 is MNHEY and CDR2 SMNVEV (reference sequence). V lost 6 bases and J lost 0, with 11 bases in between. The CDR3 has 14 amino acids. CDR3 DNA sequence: TGTGCCAGCAGGGGACTGATCATGAACACTGAAGCTTTCTTT. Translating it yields CASRGLIMNTEAFF.

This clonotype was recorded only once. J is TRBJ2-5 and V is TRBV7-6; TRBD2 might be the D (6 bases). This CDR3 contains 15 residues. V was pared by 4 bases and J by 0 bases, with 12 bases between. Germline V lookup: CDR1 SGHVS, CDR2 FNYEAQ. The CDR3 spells CASSSLARNQETQYF. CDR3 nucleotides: TGTGCCAGCAGCTCCCTAGCGAGAAACCAAGAGACCCAGTACTTC.

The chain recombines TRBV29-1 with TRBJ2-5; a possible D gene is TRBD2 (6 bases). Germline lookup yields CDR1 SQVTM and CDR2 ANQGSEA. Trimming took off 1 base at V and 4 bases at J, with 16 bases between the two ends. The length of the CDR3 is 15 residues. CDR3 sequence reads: CSVEGELAAGETQYF. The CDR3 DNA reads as TGCAGCGTTGAAGGGGAACTAGCAGCAGGAGAGACCCAGTACTTC.

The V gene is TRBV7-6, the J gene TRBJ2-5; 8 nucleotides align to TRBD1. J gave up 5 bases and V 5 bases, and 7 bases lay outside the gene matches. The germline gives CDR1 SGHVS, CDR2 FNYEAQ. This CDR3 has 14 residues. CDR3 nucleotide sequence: TGTGCCAGCAGCGTTAACAGGGGGTCGGAGACCCAGTACTTC. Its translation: CASSVNRGSETQYF. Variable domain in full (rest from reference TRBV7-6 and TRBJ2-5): GAGVSQSPRYKVTKRGQDVALRCDPISGHVSLYWYRQALGQGPEFLTYFNYEAQQDKSGLPNDRFSAERPEGSISTLTIQRTEQRDSAMYRCASSVNRGSETQYFGPGTRLLVL.

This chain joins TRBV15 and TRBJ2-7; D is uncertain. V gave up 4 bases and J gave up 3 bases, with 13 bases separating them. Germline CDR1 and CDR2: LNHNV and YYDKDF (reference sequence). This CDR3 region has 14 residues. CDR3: CATSNRFVGYEQYF. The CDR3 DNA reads TGTGCCACCAGCAACCGATTTGTCGGCTACGAGCAGTACTTC.

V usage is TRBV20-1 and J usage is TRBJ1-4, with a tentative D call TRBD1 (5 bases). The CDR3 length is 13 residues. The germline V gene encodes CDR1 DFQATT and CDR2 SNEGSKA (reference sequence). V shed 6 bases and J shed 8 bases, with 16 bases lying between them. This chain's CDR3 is CSATPDRGEKLFF. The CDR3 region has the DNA TGCAGTGCGACTCCGGACCGGGGGGAAAAACTGTTTTTT.

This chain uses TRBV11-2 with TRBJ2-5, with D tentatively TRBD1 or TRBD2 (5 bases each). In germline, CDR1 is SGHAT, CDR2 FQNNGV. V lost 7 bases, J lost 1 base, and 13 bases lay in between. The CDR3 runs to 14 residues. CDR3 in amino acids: CASKRPGRQETQYF. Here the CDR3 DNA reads TGTGCCAGCAAGCGACCGGGACGCCAAGAGACCCAGTACTTC.

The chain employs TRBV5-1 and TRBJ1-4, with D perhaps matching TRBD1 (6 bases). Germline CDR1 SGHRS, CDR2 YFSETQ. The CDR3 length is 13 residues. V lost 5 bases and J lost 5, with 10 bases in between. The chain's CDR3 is CASRGTLNEKLFF. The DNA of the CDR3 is TGCGCCAGCAGAGGGACACTGAATGAAAAACTGTTTTTT.